The rows below give T cell receptor beta chains drawn from one sample of a study of blood T cell repertoires in COVID-19. This table comes from immunoSEQ multiplex PCR, and its TCRdb copy is limited to in-frame clones, with some not included. The sample lists just under 90,000 clones, about 88% occurring once. The sample was peripheral blood. Receptors were obtained from a woman older than 75 with acute or convalescent COVID-19. CDR3s include the opening cysteine and the closing phenylalanine or tryptophan. The D gene is left open where the match is weak. The size field is filled for only some rows; it gives once, few, many or a size class.

size: -
V: TRBV11-3
J: TRBJ1-6
D: -
CDR3: CASSLEQGPLPLHF
DNA: TGTGCCAGCAGCTTAGAGCAGGGTCCTCTCCCCCTCCACTTT

size: -
V: TRBV7-3
J: TRBJ2-5
D: TRBD2
CDR3: CASSLAGGWETQYF
DNA: TGTGCCAGCAGCTTAGCGGGAGGCTGGGAGACCCAGTACTTC

size: -
V: TRBV7-9
J: TRBJ2-1
D: TRBD2
CDR3: CASSGTSAYNEQFF
DNA: TGTGCCAGCAGCGGGACTAGCGCATACAATGAGCAGTTCTTC

size: once
V: TRBV6-5
J: TRBJ2-1
D: TRBD2
CDR3: CASSPGLVVNEQFF
DNA: TGTGCCAGCAGTCCGGGACTAGTAGTCAATGAGCAGTTCTTC

size: -
V: TRBV5-6
J: TRBJ2-7
D: TRBD1
CDR3: CASSPAPDRGPYEQYF
DNA: TGTGCCAGCAGCCCGGCCCCAGACAGGGGACCCTACGAGCAGTACTTC

size: -
V: TRBV4-2
J: TRBJ2-2
D: TRBD1
CDR3: CASSLGQTNTGELFF
DNA: TGTGCCAGCAGCCTGGGACAGACGAACACCGGGGAGCTGTTTTTT

size: -
V: TRBV6-6
J: TRBJ2-7
D: -
CDR3: CASSYSHRVGEQYF
DNA: TGTGCCAGCAGTTACTCACACAGGGTCGGCGAGCAGTACTTC

size: -
V: TRBV11-3
J: TRBJ2-1
D: -
CDR3: CASSLGGVSYNEQFF
DNA: TGTGCCAGCAGCTTAGGGGGGGTCTCCTACAATGAGCAGTTCTTC

size: few
V: TRBV18
J: TRBJ2-2
D: -
CDR3: CASSPLEVRETGELFF
DNA: TGTGCCAGCTCACCACTCGAAGTGAGGGAAACCGGGGAGCTGTTTTTT

size: -
V: TRBV5-1
J: TRBJ1-1
D: -
CDR3: CASSLGAGTEAFF
DNA: TGCGCCAGCAGCCTGGGGGCAGGCACTGAAGCTTTCTTT

size: -
V: TRBV7-8
J: TRBJ1-1
D: -
CDR3: CASSLVTGSYLTTMNTEAFF
DNA: TGTGCCAGCAGCTTAGTGACCGGGAGCTACCTCACCACGATGAACACTGAAGCTTTCTTT

size: -
V: TRBV7-3
J: TRBJ2-3
D: -
CDR3: CASSEQVSDTQYF
DNA: TGTGCCAGCAGCGAACAGGTTTCAGATACGCAGTATTTT

size: few
V: TRBV6-5
J: TRBJ1-1
D: TRBD1
CDR3: CASRRDRVTEAFF
DNA: TGTGCCAGCAGAAGGGACAGGGTAACTGAAGCTTTCTTT

size: -
V: TRBV4-2
J: TRBJ1-4
D: TRBD1
CDR3: CASRTGGTEKLFF
DNA: TGTGCCAGCAGGACAGGGGGAACTGAAAAACTGTTTTTT

size: -
V: TRBV18
J: TRBJ2-7
D: TRBD1
CDR3: CASSQETGNRHEQYF
DNA: TGTGCCAGCTCCCAAGAGACAGGGAACCGCCACGAGCAGTACTTC

size: -
V: TRBV6-1
J: TRBJ2-5
D: -
CDR3: CASSEDRKETQYF
DNA: TGTGCCAGCAGTGAAGACAGGAAGGAGACCCAGTACTTC

size: -
V: TRBV6-5
J: TRBJ2-7
D: -
CDR3: CASSKNLGGYEQYF
DNA: TGTGCCAGCAGTAAAAACTTGGGGGGATACGAGCAGTACTTC

size: -
V: TRBV2
J: TRBJ1-3
D: -
CDR3: CASSVGGGGNTIYF
DNA: TGTGCCAGCAGTGTTGGGGGCGGTGGAAACACCATATATTTT

size: -
V: TRBV11-3
J: TRBJ2-1
D: -
CDR3: CASSPRLVSDEQFF
DNA: TGTGCCAGCAGCCCCCGACTAGTAAGCGATGAGCAGTTCTTC

size: -
V: TRBV4-2
J: TRBJ2-5
D: TRBD2
CDR3: CASSQDPTTSGRSGTQYF
DNA: TGTGCCAGCAGCCAAGATCCCACGACTAGCGGGAGGTCAGGGACCCAGTACTTC

size: -
V: TRBV20-1
J: TRBJ2-7
D: -
CDR3: CSAITGTEQYF
DNA: TGCAGTGCTATTACAGGGACCGAGCAGTACTTC

size: -
V: TRBV6-5
J: TRBJ1-2
D: TRBD1
CDR3: CASRPDRAGGYTF
DNA: TGTGCCAGCAGACCCGACAGGGCAGGTGGCTACACCTTC

size: -
V: TRBV28
J: TRBJ1-5
D: -
CDR3: CASISSGNQPQHF
DNA: TGTGCCAGCATATCCTCGGGCAATCAGCCCCAGCATTTT